This TCR beta chain emerged from a study of blood T cell repertoires in COVID-19. Study information: The United States, Italy and Spain supplied acute and convalescent COVID-19 samples. The analysed material was cDNA or gDNA that came from T cells, B-cell-depleted T cells, or PBMCs.

Original handling: Reference gene primer amplification yielded estimated nucleated cell counts. Clones were sequenced by immunoSEQ multiplex PCR, and TCRdb holds only the in-frame ones, with some missing. V and J calls and clone size are as listed in that table; D and trimming were resolved from the DNA. Altogether 400,000 to 550,000 clones are present, more than 85% being singletons, with the ten largest covering about 4.3%. The CDR3 sequence is 14 residues long. Trimming removed 11 bases from V and 8 bases from J, with 21 bases in between. Germline V CDR1 and CDR2: SEHNR, FQNEAQ (reference sequence).

The material sequenced was peripheral blood. This chain joins TRBV7-9 and TRBJ1-4; maybe TRBD1 (6 bases). This clonotype originated in a woman aged 30 to 39 with acute or convalescent COVID-19. The chain's CDR3 is CAVERQAVGEKLFF. CDR3 nucleotides: TGTGCCGTCGAGAGACAGGCGGTTGGAGAAAAACTGTTTTTT. Full variable domain (missing parts from reference TRBV7-9 and TRBJ1-4): DTGVSQNPRHKITKRGQNVTFRCDPISEHNRLYWYRQTLGQGPEFLTYFQNEAQLEKSRLLSDRFSAERPKGSFSTLEIQRTEQGDSAMYLCAVERQAVGEKLFFGSGTQLSVL.